Listed below are T cell receptor beta chains from one sample, sequenced in a study of OX40 agonist ivuxolimab in advanced cancers. TCRdb's table, derived via immunoSEQ multiplex PCR, lists solely in-frame clones and lacks some. Among around 63,000 clones listed, almost 85% were seen once. The specimen was CD4+ or CD8+ T cells sorted from blood, collected in a trial of the OX40 agonist ivuxolimab. These receptors were collected from an adult with an advanced solid tumor such as melanoma, head and neck, liver or kidney cancer. Each CDR3 is given with its conserved first and last residue. Fields, in order: V gene, J gene, D gene, clone size, CDR3 protein, CDR3 DNA. A D gene is named only where the DNA matches it firmly. The size of a clone is reported for some rows only, either as once, few or many, or as a class for expanded clones.

>TRBV6-5|TRBJ2-3|.|.
CASGGSTDTQYF
TGTGCCAGCGGAGGTAGCACAGATACGCAGTATTTT
>TRBV23-1|TRBJ2-3|.|.
CASRPSGHTDTQYF
TGCGCCAGCAGACCATCAGGACACACAGATACGCAGTATTTT
>TRBV2|TRBJ1-6|.|.
CASTGATSYNSPLHF
TGTGCCAGCACTGGGGCCACCTCCTATAATTCACCCCTCCACTTT
>TRBV29-1|TRBJ2-2|TRBD2|.
CSVGPGGTGELFF
TGCAGCGTTGGTCCGGGGGGTACCGGGGAGCTGTTTTTT
>TRBV7-6|TRBJ2-1|.|once
CASRRGSYNEQFF
TGTGCCAGCCGAAGGGGTTCCTACAATGAGCAGTTCTTC
>TRBV28|TRBJ2-7|TRBD1|.
CASVAVGTGFYEQYF
TGTGCCAGCGTCGCCGTCGGGACAGGGTTCTACGAGCAGTACTTC
>TRBV28|TRBJ1-1|TRBD1|once
CASGDRENTEAFF
TGTGCCAGCGGGGACAGGGAGAACACTGAAGCTTTCTTT
>TRBV15|TRBJ2-2|.|.
CATSRDRLSNTGELFF
TGTGCCACCAGCAGAGATAGGCTATCGAACACCGGGGAGCTGTTTTTT
>TRBV5-1|TRBJ2-3|TRBD2|once
CASSLGPWAGGPTDTQYF
TGCGCCAGCAGCTTAGGCCCTTGGGCGGGGGGGCCAACAGATACGCAGTATTTT
>TRBV4-2|TRBJ1-5|.|few
CASSQIAGNQPQHF
TGTGCCAGCAGCCAGATTGCAGGCAATCAGCCCCAGCATTTT
>TRBV9|TRBJ2-5|TRBD1|.
CASSVATGGPLRETQYF
TGTGCCAGCAGCGTAGCGACAGGGGGCCCATTACGAGAGACCCAGTACTTC
>TRBV19|TRBJ2-1|TRBD2|once
CASSIGLAGVSGNEQFF
TGTGCCAGTAGTATAGGGCTAGCGGGAGTGTCTGGTAATGAGCAGTTCTTC
>TRBV18|TRBJ1-4|.|.
CASSTGSAANEKLFF
TGTGCCAGCTCAACAGGGAGCGCGGCTAATGAAAAACTGTTTTTT
>TRBV5-1|TRBJ1-1|.|.
CASSGETGNKAFF
TGCGCCAGCAGTGGGGAAACAGGGAATAAGGCTTTCTTT
>TRBV5-1|TRBJ2-3|.|.
CASSLAASTDTQYF
TGCGCCAGCAGCTTGGCGGCTAGCACAGATACGCAGTATTTT
>TRBV4-2|TRBJ2-5|.|once
CASSQVSFGETQYF
TGTGCCAGCAGCCAAGTAAGTTTTGGAGAGACCCAGTACTTC
>TRBV19|TRBJ1-2|.|.
CTSSPDAENDYTF
TGTACCAGTAGTCCCGACGCAGAAAACGACTACACCTTC
>TRBV19|TRBJ2-1|.|few
CASKGRTQYNEQFF
TGTGCCAGTAAGGGTAGGACGCAGTACAATGAGCAGTTCTTC
>TRBV5-1|TRBJ2-4|.|.
CASRPIQGAKNIQYF
TGCGCCAGCAGACCGATCCAGGGGGCCAAAAACATTCAGTACTTC
>TRBV7-9|TRBJ1-5|.|.
CASSVGYQPQHF
TGTGCCAGCAGCGTAGGCTATCAGCCCCAGCATTTT
>TRBV6-6|TRBJ1-5|.|.
CASSGLHDSNQPQHF
TGTGCCAGCAGCGGACTGCACGATAGCAATCAGCCCCAGCATTTT
>TRBV28|TRBJ1-5|TRBD1|.
CASGGQGSSQPQHF
TGTGCCAGCGGAGGACAGGGAAGTAGTCAGCCCCAGCATTTT